This TCR beta chain stems from a study of OX40 agonist ivuxolimab in advanced cancers. Study-wide context: Aged roughly 20 to 79 with a mean of roughly 63 years, they were 82.7% male.

Generated by immunoSEQ multiplex PCR, the TCRdb table keeps only in-frame clones and is missing some. The sample has roughly 60,000 clones, roughly four fifths seen once. As concerns this clone: Antigen: not known.

Autoimmune disease history or systemic immunosuppression excluded patients. The study's findings and limits: Some nonresponders additionally presented with little normalized T-cell clonal expansion.

CDR1 is SQVTM, CDR2 ANQGSEA, per germline. CDR3 length: 13 residues. Trimming cost V 7 bases and J 0 bases, with 13 bases left between them. This specimen was CD4+ or CD8+ T cells sorted from blood, taken in a trial of the OX40 agonist ivuxolimab. The rearrangement joins TRBV29-1 to TRBJ2-7, with D unclear. This TCR derives from an adult with an advanced solid tumor such as melanoma, head and neck, liver or kidney cancer. DNA for the CDR3: TGCAGCGCCACCACAGTGTCCTCCTACGAGCAGTACTTC. Translating gives CSATTVSSYEQYF.